The clone carrying this TCR beta chain was recorded a few times. The sample is drawn from a study of blood T cell repertoires in COVID-19. Study context: Spain, Italy and the United States supplied samples that represented acute and convalescent COVID-19.

The CDR3 has 15 amino acids. Trimming at V came to 2 bases and at J to 7 bases, leaving 6 bases not matched to a gene. Germline assignment: CDR1 MNHEY and CDR2 SVGAGI. Clones were sequenced by immunoSEQ multiplex PCR, and TCRdb holds only the in-frame ones, with some missing. Among approximately 270,000 clones listed, around nine tenths were seen once. The clonotype originates from a man aged 40-55 years with active or convalescent COVID-19. Specimen: peripheral blood. The rearrangement uses TRBV6-5 and TRBJ1-4; 8 nucleotides align to TRBD1. CDR3 nucleotides: TGTGCCAGCAGTTACACCGGGACAGGAGGTGAAAAACTGTTTTTT. Encoded protein: CASSYTGTGGEKLFF.